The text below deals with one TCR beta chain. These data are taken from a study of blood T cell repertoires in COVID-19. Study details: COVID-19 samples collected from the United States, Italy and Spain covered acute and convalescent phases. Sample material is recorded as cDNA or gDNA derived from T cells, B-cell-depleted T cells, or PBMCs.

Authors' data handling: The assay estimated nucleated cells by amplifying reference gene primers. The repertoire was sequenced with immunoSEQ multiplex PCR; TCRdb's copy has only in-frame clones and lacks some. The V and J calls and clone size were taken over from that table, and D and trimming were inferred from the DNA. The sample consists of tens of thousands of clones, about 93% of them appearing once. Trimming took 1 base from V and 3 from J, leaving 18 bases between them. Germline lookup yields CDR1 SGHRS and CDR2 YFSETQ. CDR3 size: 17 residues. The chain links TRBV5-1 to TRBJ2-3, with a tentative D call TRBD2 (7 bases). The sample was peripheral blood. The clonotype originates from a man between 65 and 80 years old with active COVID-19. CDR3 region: CASSLSGTTGGTDTQYF. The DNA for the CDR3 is TGCGCCAGCAGCTTGAGCGGGACAACGGGTGGTACAGATACGCAGTATTTT.